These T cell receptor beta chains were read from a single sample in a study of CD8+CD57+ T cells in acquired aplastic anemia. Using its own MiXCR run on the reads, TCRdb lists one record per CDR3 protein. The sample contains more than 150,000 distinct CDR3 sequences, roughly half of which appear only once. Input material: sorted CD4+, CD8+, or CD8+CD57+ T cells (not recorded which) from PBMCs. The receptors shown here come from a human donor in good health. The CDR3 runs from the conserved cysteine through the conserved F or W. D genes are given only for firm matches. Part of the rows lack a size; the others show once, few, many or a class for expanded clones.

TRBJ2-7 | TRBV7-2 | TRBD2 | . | CASSPPAGAYEQYF | TGTGCCAGCAGCCCCCCTGCGGGAGCCTACGAGCAGTACTTC
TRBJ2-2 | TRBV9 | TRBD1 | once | CASSTTGADTGELFF | TGTGCCAGCAGCACGACAGGGGCAGACACCGGGGAGCTGTTTTTT
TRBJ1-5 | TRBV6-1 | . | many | CASSEGGSNQPQHF | TGTGCCAGCAGTGAAGGGGGTAGCAATCAGCCCCAGCATTTT
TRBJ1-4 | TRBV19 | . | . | CASSIDGEAKKLFF | TGTGCCAGTAGTATAGACGGCGAAGCGAAAAAACTGTTTTTT
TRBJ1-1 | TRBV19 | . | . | CASGYLNTEAFF | TGTGCCAGTGGGTACTTGAACACTGAAGCTTTCTTT
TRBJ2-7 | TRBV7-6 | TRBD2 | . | CASSATSDTAYEQYF | TGTGCCAGCAGCGCCACTAGCGACACTGCCTACGAGCAGTACTTC
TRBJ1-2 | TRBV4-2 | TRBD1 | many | CASSQETGINYGYTF | TGTGCCAGCAGCCAGGAGACAGGGATTAACTATGGCTACACCTTC
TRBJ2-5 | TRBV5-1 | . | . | CASSLGGGVQETQYF | TGCGCCAGCAGCTTAGGTGGGGGCGTTCAAGAGACCCAGTACTTC
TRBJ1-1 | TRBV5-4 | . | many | CASSFARDKNEAFF | TGTGCCAGCAGCTTTGCCCGGGACAAGAATGAAGCTTTCTTT
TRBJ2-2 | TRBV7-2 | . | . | CASSLGAGGSGELFF | TGTGCCAGCAGCTTAGGGGCAGGGGGGTCCGGGGAGCTGTTTTTT
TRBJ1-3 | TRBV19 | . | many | CASSIGATGNTIYF | TGTGCCAGTAGTATAGGAGCGACCGGAAACACCATATATTTT
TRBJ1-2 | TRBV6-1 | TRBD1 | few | CASKPDRASYGYTF | TGTGCCAGCAAACCAGACAGGGCCTCGTATGGCTACACCTTC
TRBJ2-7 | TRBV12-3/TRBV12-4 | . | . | CASSLVGRDYEQYF | TGTGCCAGCAGTTTAGTGGGACGGGATTACGAGCAGTACTTC
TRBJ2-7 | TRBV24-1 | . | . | CATSDAGQGSYEQYF | TGTGCCACCAGTGATGCAGGGCAGGGTAGCTACGAGCAGTACTTC
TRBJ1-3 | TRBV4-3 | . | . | CASSQDIGSGNTIYF | TGCGCCAGCAGCCAAGATATAGGGTCTGGAAACACCATATATTTT
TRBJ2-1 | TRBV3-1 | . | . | CASSLQTRNEQFF | TGTGCCAGCAGCCTCCAGACTAGGAATGAGCAGTTCTTC
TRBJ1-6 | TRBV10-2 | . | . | CASSETTASLLHF | TGCGCCAGCAGTGAGACAACAGCCTCCCTCCTCCACTTT
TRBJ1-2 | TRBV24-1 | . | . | CATSDQDLRGYTF | TGTGCCACCAGTGATCAGGATCTCAGAGGCTACACCTTC
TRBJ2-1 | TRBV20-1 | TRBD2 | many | CSASAGISQFF | TGCAGTGCTTCAGCGGGAATTAGTCAGTTCTTC
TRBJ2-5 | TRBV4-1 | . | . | CASSQDGIIQETQYF | TGCGCCAGCAGCCAAGACGGTATCATCCAAGAGACCCAGTACTTC
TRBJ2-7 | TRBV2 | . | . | CASCDPNYNEQYF | TGTGCCAGCTGCGACCCTAACTACAATGAGCAGTACTTC
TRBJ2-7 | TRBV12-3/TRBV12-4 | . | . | CASSSQGGLYEQYF | TGTGCCAGCAGTTCCCAGGGGGGCCTCTACGAGCAGTACTTC
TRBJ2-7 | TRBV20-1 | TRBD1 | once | CSAGWTGGEQYF | TGCAGTGCTGGGTGGACAGGGGGCGAGCAGTACTTC
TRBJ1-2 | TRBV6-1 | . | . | CASFQGANYGYTF | TGTGCCAGCTTCCAGGGCGCGAACTATGGCTACACCTTC
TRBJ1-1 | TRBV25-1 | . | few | CASMDSPMNTEAFF | TGTGCCAGCATGGACAGCCCCATGAACACTGAAGCTTTCTTT
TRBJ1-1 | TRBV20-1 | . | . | CSAPSTSGAFDTEAFF | TGCAGTGCTCCATCAACCTCCGGCGCGTTTGACACTGAAGCTTTCTTT
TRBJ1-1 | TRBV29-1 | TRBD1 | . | CSARLTGDTEAFF | TGCAGCGCCCGATTGACAGGGGATACTGAAGCTTTCTTT
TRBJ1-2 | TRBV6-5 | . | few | CASSYQGFIARGYTF | TGTGCCAGCAGTTACCAGGGGTTCATCGCTCGTGGCTACACCTTC
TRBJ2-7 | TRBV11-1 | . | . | CASSLGSADGTYEQYF | TGTGCCAGCAGCTTAGGCAGTGCCGACGGGACCTACGAGCAGTACTTC
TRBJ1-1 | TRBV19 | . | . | CASSMGNLNTEAFF | TGTGCCAGTAGTATGGGGAACTTGAACACTGAAGCTTTCTTT
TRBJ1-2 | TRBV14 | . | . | CASSQGPGTGCGYTF | TGTGCCAGCAGCCAAGGCCCCGGGACGGGCTGTGGCTACACCTTC
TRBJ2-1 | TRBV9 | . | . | CASSKAGGVNEQSF | TGTGCCAGCAGCAAGGCCGGCGGAGTCAATGAGCAGTCCTTC